This T cell receptor beta chain was sequenced in a study of blood T cells in healthy people across ages. Comments on this clonotype: Its target is unknown.

Approximately 10 milliliters of peripheral blood were drawn from each donor into EDTA-treated tubes. Broader study findings: The diversity estimates, figures obtained from one million T cells, were considered underestimates. Roughly linearly, TCR beta diversity per million T cells fell as age increased.

A sample-barcoded 5' primer and a J-beta primer mix were used in a second PCR of about 6 to 12 cycles. Each sample yielded at least 3 million CDR3-containing paired-end reads. TCRdb reprocessed the 5' RACE reads with MiXCR, giving one entry per CDR3 protein. The repertoire holds 1.5 million or so distinct CDR3 sequences, with approximately 40% as singletons. Germline CDR1 reads KGHSY; CDR2 reads FQNENV. The CDR3 sequence is 16 residues long. The ends lost 5 bases at V and 7 bases at J; junction bases unmatched: 5. Input material: blood. The chain carries TRBV16 and TRBJ2-1, with 16 positions matching TRBD2. The receptor's source is a young woman in good health. CDR3 residues: CASSGTSGGALNEQFF. The CDR3, as DNA: TGTGCCAGCAGCGGGACTAGCGGGGGGGCACTAAATGAGCAGTTCTTC.